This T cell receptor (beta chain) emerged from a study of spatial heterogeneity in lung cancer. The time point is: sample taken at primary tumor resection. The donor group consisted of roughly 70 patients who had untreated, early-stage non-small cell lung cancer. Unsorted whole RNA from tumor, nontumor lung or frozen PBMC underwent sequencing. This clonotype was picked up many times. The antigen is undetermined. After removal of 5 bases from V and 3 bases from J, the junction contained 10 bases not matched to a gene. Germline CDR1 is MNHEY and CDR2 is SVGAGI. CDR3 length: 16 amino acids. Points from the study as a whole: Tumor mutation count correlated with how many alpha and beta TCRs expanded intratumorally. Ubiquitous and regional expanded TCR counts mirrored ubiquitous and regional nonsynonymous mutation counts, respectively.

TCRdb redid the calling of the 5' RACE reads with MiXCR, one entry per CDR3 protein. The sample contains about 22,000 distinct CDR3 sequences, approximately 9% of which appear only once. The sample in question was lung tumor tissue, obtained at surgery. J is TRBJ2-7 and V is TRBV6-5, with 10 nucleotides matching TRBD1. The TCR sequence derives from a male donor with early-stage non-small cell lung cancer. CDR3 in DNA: TGTGCCAGCAGTCCACCACCGGGACAGGGGTTCTACGAGCAGTACTTC. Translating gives CASSPPPGQGFYEQYF.